Presented here are 23 T cell receptor beta chains from one specimen sequenced in a study of blood T cell repertoires in COVID-19. Measured with immunoSEQ multiplex PCR; TCRdb has only the in-frame clones, and not every one. The table records 200,000 to 300,000 clones, 90% of them present only once. The sample taken for sequencing was peripheral blood. These receptors all stem from a woman in her thirties or forties with acute or convalescent COVID-19.

This chain uses TRBV7-8 with TRBJ2-5; 8 bases align to TRBD2. V lost 0 bases to trimming and J lost 2 bases; unmatched junction nucleotides: 14. Looked up from germline, CDR1 is SGHVS and CDR2 is FQNEAQ. The CDR3 has 19 residues. In DNA form, the CDR3 reads TGTGCCAGCAGCTTAGCCTTCGTCGCGGGGGGAGGAGGTCAAGAGACCCAGTACTTC. It specifies CASSLAFVAGGGGQETQYF.

Note on this clone: One junction end does not reproduce the germline sequence, and a read error may be involved. The V gene is TRBV2, the J gene TRBJ2-4; 15 nucleotides agree with TRBD2. The length of the CDR3 is 15 residues. Germline assignment: CDR1 SNHLY and CDR2 FYNNEI. The CDR3 nucleotides read TGTGCCAGCGCCCCTTATCGGACTAGCGGGGGGGCCTCGTCCTTC. This encodes CASAPYRTSGGASSF.

The chain carries TRBV11-2 and TRBJ2-7; the match to TRBD1 covers 8 bases. Germline assignment: CDR1 SGHAT and CDR2 FQNNGV. This CDR3 is 15 amino acids long. The ends lost 4 bases at V and 3 bases at J; junction bases unmatched: 8. The CDR3 region is CASSSGQGGFYEQYV. CDR3 DNA: TGTGCCAGCAGCTCCGGACAGGGAGGCTTCTACGAGCAGTACGTC.

V gene TRBV11-2 combines with J gene TRBJ2-3; maybe TRBD1 (5 bases). CDR1 and CDR2 from the germline V gene are SGHAT and FQNNGV. Trimming left V 5 bases short and J 7 bases short, with 22 bases between. The length of the CDR3 is 16 residues. CDR3 in DNA: TGTGCCAGCAGCCACCAGGGAAGTTCGCGGAGCTATACGCAGTATTTT. Translating it yields CASSHQGSSRSYTQYF.

The chain employs TRBV5-4 and TRBJ1-4, with 8 bases that match TRBD1. The J segment lost 8 bases and the V segment lost 4 bases, leaving 4 bases of the junction unmatched. CDR1 SGHNT and CDR2 YYREEE come from the germline V gene (reference sequence). CDR3 size: 13 residues. The CDR3 nucleotides are TGTGCCAGCAGCGGACAGGGACGAGAAAAACTGTTTTTT. Translation: CASSGQGREKLFF.

This chain links TRBV6-5 with TRBJ1-6; D unclear. Trimming removed 10 bases from V and 9 bases from J, with 22 bases in between. Germline loops: CDR1 MNHEY, CDR2 SVGAGI. The CDR3 loop spans 15 amino acids. CDR3 DNA sequence: TGTGCCACCCACCCCGCCGGTTTATCGGGTTCACCCCTCCACTTT. This gives the protein CATHPAGLSGSPLHF.

This chain uses TRBV2 with TRBJ2-7, with D possibly being TRBD2 (6 bases). Germline V gene sequence: CDR1 SNHLY, CDR2 FYNNEI. The CDR3 is 13 residues long. Trimming pared 6 bases from V and 4 bases from J, leaving 13 bases between. The DNA of the CDR3 is TGTGCCAGCAGGGGCGGAGGGGAATACGAGCAGTACGTC. Protein sequence: CASRGGGEYEQYV.

The rearrangement links TRBV11-2 to TRBJ1-3; a possible D gene is TRBD1 (6 bases). The germline V gene has CDR1 SGHAT and CDR2 FQNNGV. The CDR3 length is 14 residues. The V end lost 5 bases, the J end lost 4 bases, and 12 bases lay between the germline ends. CDR3 region: CASSNRESGNTIYF. DNA for the CDR3: TGTGCCAGCAGCAACAGGGAGTCGGGAAACACCATATATTTT.

V usage is TRBV4-1 and J usage is TRBJ1-5; D not resolved. The V end was cut by 4 bases, the J end by 0 bases, with 10 bases between. Germline CDR1 is MGHRA and CDR2 is YSYEKL. This CDR3 is built from 15 residues. The CDR3 DNA is TGCGCCAGCAGCCCAATCACTAATAGCAATCAGCCCCAGCATTTT. As protein: CASSPITNSNQPQHF.

The chain carries TRBV3-1 (or the pseudogene TRBV3-2) and TRBJ2-2, with D unclear. Germline CDR1 reads LGHDT; CDR2 reads YNNKEL (reference sequence). Trimming took off 6 bases at V and 1 base at J, with 9 bases between the two ends. The CDR3 runs to 14 residues. This CDR3 reads CASSHNRNTGELFF. The CDR3 DNA reads TGTGCCAGCAGTCACAACAGGAACACCGGGGAGCTGTTTTTT.

The genes are TRBV10-2 and TRBJ1-2; TRBD1 is a possible D gene (5 bases). There are 16 residues in the CDR3. V was trimmed by 2 bases and J by 8 bases, leaving 21 bases between them. Per germline, CDR1 WSHSY and CDR2 SAAADI. CDR3: CASSETGIIATDGYTF. In DNA form, the CDR3 reads TGCGCCAGCAGTGAGACAGGAATAATCGCCACCGACGGCTACACCTTC.

Of note for this clone: At the DNA level, this CDR3 is encoded by other sequences in the same sample as well. The chain has TRBV7-9 and TRBJ1-2; TRBD1 matches 9 bases. Trimming removed 5 bases from V and 8 bases from J; junction bases left unmatched: 6. The V gene's germline CDR1 is SEHNR and CDR2 FQNEAQ (reference sequence). CDR3 length: 13 amino acids. CDR3 nucleotide sequence: TGTGCCAGCAGCCCAGGACAGGGGAGAGGCTACACCTTC. Its protein is CASSPGQGRGYTF. The whole variable domain, remainder taken from reference TRBV7-9 and TRBJ1-2, is DTGVSQNPRHKITKRGQNVTFRCDPISEHNRLYWYRQTLGQGPEFLTYFQNEAQLEKSRLLSDRFSAERPKGSFSTLEIQRTEQGDSAMYLCASSPGQGRGYTFGSGTRLTVV.

The chain has TRBV6-5 and TRBJ2-6, with D possibly TRBD2 on 5 matching bases. This CDR3 comprises 16 residues. Deletions cut 2 bases from V and 0 bases from J, with 8 bases between. The germline CDR1 and CDR2 sequences are MNHEY and SVGAGI. CDR3 in amino acids: CASSYEGSSGANVLTF. The CDR3 DNA sequence: TGTGCCAGCAGTTACGAGGGTAGCTCTGGGGCCAACGTCCTGACTTTC.

This chain joins TRBV2 and TRBJ2-3; a weak D match, TRBD2 (6 bases). Trimming left V 7 bases short and J 4 bases short, with 15 bases between. Per germline, CDR1 SNHLY and CDR2 FYNNEI. This CDR3 has 14 residues. CDR3 in DNA: TGTGCCAGCACTAGGGAGGTAGGGGCAGATACGCAGTATTTT. Protein: CASTREVGADTQYF.

The chain links TRBV9 to TRBJ1-2; TRBD1 matches 8 bases. Looked up from germline, CDR1 is SGDLS and CDR2 is YYNGEE. Unmatched junction bases numbered 3, after V lost 3 bases and J lost 8 bases. The CDR3 runs to 12 residues. The CDR3 is CASSGTGSGYTF. The CDR3 DNA reads as TGTGCCAGCAGCGGGACAGGGTCGGGCTACACCTTC.

The chain uses TRBV19 and TRBJ1-6; unclear D gene. This CDR3 comprises 14 residues. V lost 3 bases to trimming and J lost 9 bases, with 12 bases between them. Germline V gene lookup returns CDR1 LNHDA and CDR2 SQIVND (reference sequence). CDR3 residues: CASSIEGVGSPLHF. For the CDR3, the DNA is TGTGCCAGTAGTATCGAGGGCGTTGGTTCACCCCTCCACTTT.

V gene TRBV29-1 combines with J gene TRBJ1-2; D might be TRBD1 (5 bases). The CDR3 contains 13 residues. The germline CDR1 and CDR2 sequences are SQVTM and ANQGSEA. V lost 3 bases to trimming and J lost 8 bases, with 16 bases between them. CDR3 coding DNA: TGCAGCGTTGAGTCAGGGAAGTCAGTGGGCTACACCTTC. As protein: CSVESGKSVGYTF.

The chain uses TRBV27 and TRBJ2-6, with a weak D call TRBD2 (5 bases). Germline V gives CDR1 MNHEY, CDR2 SMNVEV (reference sequence). This CDR3 is built from 15 residues. V lost 7 bases to trimming and J lost 2 bases, with 12 bases between them. The DNA for the CDR3 is TGTGCCAGCAAGGAGGTAAATGCTGGGGCCAACGTCCTGACTTTC. Translated, it gives CASKEVNAGANVLTF.

The CDR3 DNA sequence: TGTGCCACCAGAACAGGGTTGGGCACCGGGGAGCTGTTTTTT. Translated: CATRTGLGTGELFF. The V gene is TRBV24-1, the J gene TRBJ2-2, with a weak D call TRBD1 (6 bases). With 7 bases removed from V and 4 bases from J, the gap between germline ends came to 12 bases. This CDR3 comprises 14 residues. In germline, CDR1 is KGHDR, CDR2 SFDVKD.

This clone is a singleton in its sample. The rearrangement uses TRBV18 and TRBJ1-2; TRBD1 aligns across 9 bases. The CDR3 is made up of 18 amino acids. The J segment lost 6 bases and the V segment lost 1 base, leaving 15 bases of the junction unmatched. The germline CDR1 and CDR2 sequences are KGHSH and LQKENI. Written as DNA, the CDR3 is TGTGCCAGCTCACCACTTGAACAGGGGGCGTCAAGGTTTCATGGCTACACCTTC. This sequence encodes CASSPLEQGASRFHGYTF.

This clone was seen at least ten times. The gene calls are TRBV14 and TRBJ1-6, with D perhaps TRBD1 (5 bases). The V end lost 2 bases, the J end lost 4 bases, and 9 bases lay between the germline ends. CDR3 size: 15 residues. Per germline, CDR1 SGHDN and CDR2 FVKESK. The CDR3 sequence: CASSQWRGYNSPLHF. Written as DNA, the CDR3 is TGTGCCAGCAGCCAATGGAGGGGTTATAATTCACCCCTCCACTTT.

The gene calls are TRBV5-1 and TRBJ2-5, with D possibly being TRBD2 (5 bases). The CDR3 runs 13 residues. CDR1 is SGHRS, CDR2 YFSETQ, per germline. V lost 4 bases and J 5 bases, leaving 12 bases between the germline ends. DNA for the CDR3: TGCGCCAGCAGCCCGCGGACTGGGGAGACCCAGTACTTC. Protein product: CASSPRTGETQYF.

The chain has TRBV10-2 and TRBJ2-5; TRBD1 matches 8 bases. V lost 8 bases and J lost 5; bases outside the gene matches: 4. Germline CDR1 and CDR2: WSHSY and SAAADI. This CDR3 has 12 amino acids. The CDR3 is CASRQGRETQYF. CDR3 sequence (DNA): TGCGCCAGCCGACAGGGGCGGGAGACCCAGTACTTC.